These T cell receptor beta chains were read from a single sample in a study of blood T cell repertoires in COVID-19. TCRdb's copy holds only in-frame clones and misses some; the assay was immunoSEQ multiplex PCR. The sample has hundreds of thousands of clones; 75% to 90% are singletons. The sample was PBMCs or T cells enriched from blood (not recorded which). The receptors here all came from a woman aged 45 to 65 who had recovered from COVID-19. Both conserved end residues are part of each CDR3. The D gene is left open where the match is weak. The listing skips clone size in some rows; elsewhere it reads once, few, many or a size class.

v_gene: TRBV7-9; abundance: -; d_gene: TRBD2; j_gene: TRBJ2-1; CDR3aa: CASSAGTSDIWNLYNEQFF; CDR3nt: TGTGCCAGCAGTGCCGGGACTAGCGATATATGGAACTTATACAATGAGCAGTTCTTC
v_gene: TRBV6-1; abundance: -; d_gene: TRBD1; j_gene: TRBJ1-2; CDR3aa: CASSVRGTGISFYGYTF; CDR3nt: TGTGCCAGCAGTGTACGGGGGACAGGGATTTCTTTCTATGGCTACACCTTC
v_gene: TRBV5-1; abundance: -; d_gene: -; j_gene: TRBJ2-7; CDR3aa: CASSLAFGDSSVEQYF; CDR3nt: TGCGCCAGCAGCTTGGCTTTTGGGGACTCGAGCGTCGAGCAGTACTTC
v_gene: TRBV28; abundance: -; d_gene: TRBD1; j_gene: TRBJ1-1; CDR3aa: CASGTANTEAFF; CDR3nt: TGTGCCAGCGGGACAGCGAACACTGAAGCTTTCTTT
v_gene: TRBV27; abundance: once; d_gene: -; j_gene: TRBJ1-1; CDR3aa: CASTPGTSTEAFF; CDR3nt: TGTGCCAGCACCCCCGGGACAAGCACTGAAGCTTTCTTT
v_gene: TRBV5-4; abundance: -; d_gene: TRBD2; j_gene: TRBJ2-3; CDR3aa: CASSSGGGSTDTQYF; CDR3nt: TGTGCCAGCAGCTCAGGCGGGGGGAGCACAGATACGCAGTATTTT
v_gene: TRBV7-9; abundance: -; d_gene: -; j_gene: TRBJ1-2; CDR3aa: CASSFVRTGVNYGYTF; CDR3nt: TGTGCCAGCAGCTTCGTGCGAACCGGGGTTAACTATGGCTACACCTTC
v_gene: TRBV5-1; abundance: -; d_gene: -; j_gene: TRBJ2-7; CDR3aa: CASSLESGLGEQYF; CDR3nt: TGCGCCAGCAGCTTGGAGTCAGGTCTTGGCGAGCAGTACTTC
v_gene: TRBV2; abundance: -; d_gene: TRBD2; j_gene: TRBJ2-1; CDR3aa: CASSRLAGGQYEQFF; CDR3nt: TGTGCCAGCAGTAGACTAGCGGGAGGGCAGTATGAGCAGTTCTTC
v_gene: TRBV7-8; abundance: -; d_gene: TRBD2; j_gene: TRBJ2-1; CDR3aa: CASIYRSGAGNNEQFF; CDR3nt: TGTGCCAGCATCTACCGAAGCGGGGCGGGAAACAATGAGCAGTTCTTC
v_gene: TRBV13; abundance: -; d_gene: TRBD1; j_gene: TRBJ2-7; CDR3aa: CASSPGQGSVYEQYF; CDR3nt: TGTGCCAGCAGCCCGGGACAGGGGAGTGTCTACGAGCAGTACTTC
v_gene: TRBV15; abundance: -; d_gene: TRBD1; j_gene: TRBJ2-4; CDR3aa: CATSRAETGTKNIQYF; CDR3nt: TGTGCCACCAGCAGAGCTGAGACAGGGACCAAAAACATTCAGTACTTC
v_gene: TRBV7-9; abundance: -; d_gene: -; j_gene: TRBJ2-7; CDR3aa: CASSPPGGRSYEQYF; CDR3nt: TGTGCCAGCAGCCCACCTGGCGGCCGCTCCTACGAGCAGTACTTC
v_gene: TRBV2; abundance: -; d_gene: TRBD1; j_gene: TRBJ1-1; CDR3aa: CASSLIAGQGGTEAFF; CDR3nt: TGTGCCAGCAGTCTCATTGCGGGGCAGGGGGGCACTGAAGCTTTCTTT
v_gene: TRBV2; abundance: -; d_gene: TRBD1; j_gene: TRBJ2-3; CDR3aa: CASTQRDRGSTTDTQYF; CDR3nt: TGTGCCAGCACTCAGCGGGACAGGGGCTCTACCACAGATACGCAGTATTTT
v_gene: TRBV7-2; abundance: -; d_gene: -; j_gene: TRBJ2-1; CDR3aa: CASSFSTSGYNEQFF; CDR3nt: TGTGCCAGCAGCTTTTCGACTAGTGGCTACAATGAGCAGTTCTTC
v_gene: TRBV18; abundance: -; d_gene: -; j_gene: TRBJ1-3; CDR3aa: CASSPQTRANTIYF; CDR3nt: TGTGCCAGCTCACCACAAACGAGGGCGAACACCATATATTTT
v_gene: TRBV6-5; abundance: -; d_gene: TRBD1; j_gene: TRBJ1-2; CDR3aa: CASSPYRGANYGYTF; CDR3nt: TGTGCCAGCAGTCCCTACAGGGGTGCTAACTATGGCTACACCTTC
v_gene: TRBV3-1/TRBV3-2; abundance: -; d_gene: TRBD2; j_gene: TRBJ2-4; CDR3aa: CASSQGTRNIQYF; CDR3nt: TGTGCCAGCAGCCAAGGGACTAGGAACATTCAGTACTTC
v_gene: TRBV5-1; abundance: -; d_gene: -; j_gene: TRBJ1-1; CDR3aa: CASSSLRRTAEAFF; CDR3nt: TGCGCCAGCAGCTCGCTCCGCAGGACAGCCGAAGCTTTCTTT
v_gene: TRBV3-1/TRBV3-2; abundance: -; d_gene: TRBD2; j_gene: TRBJ2-1; CDR3aa: CATSSIGTSGISYNEQFF; CDR3nt: TGTGCCACATCCTCCATCGGGACTAGCGGAATTTCCTACAATGAGCAGTTCTTC
v_gene: TRBV30; abundance: -; d_gene: -; j_gene: TRBJ1-1; CDR3aa: CAWSTGFIWETEAFF; CDR3nt: TGTGCCTGGAGTACAGGGTTTATTTGGGAAACTGAAGCTTTCTTT
v_gene: TRBV2; abundance: -; d_gene: -; j_gene: TRBJ1-3; CDR3aa: CASSFGGRNTIYF; CDR3nt: TGTGCCAGCAGTTTCGGAGGGCGAAACACCATATATTTT
v_gene: TRBV30; abundance: -; d_gene: TRBD1; j_gene: TRBJ1-5; CDR3aa: CAWAGQGGLQPQHF; CDR3nt: TGTGCCTGGGCCGGACAGGGGGGGTTACAGCCCCAGCATTTT
v_gene: TRBV6-5; abundance: -; d_gene: -; j_gene: TRBJ1-1; CDR3aa: CASSPRPGNTEAFF; CDR3nt: TGTGCCAGCAGCCCCCGTCCGGGGAACACTGAAGCTTTCTTT
v_gene: TRBV7-2; abundance: -; d_gene: TRBD2; j_gene: TRBJ2-1; CDR3aa: CASSLPGGPYNEQFF; CDR3nt: TGTGCCAGCAGCTTACCGGGAGGTCCCTACAATGAGCAGTTCTTC
v_gene: TRBV9; abundance: -; d_gene: -; j_gene: TRBJ1-4; CDR3aa: CASSSGQTGNEKLFF; CDR3nt: TGTGCCAGCAGCTCCGGACAGACTGGGAATGAAAAACTGTTTTTT
v_gene: TRBV5-1; abundance: few; d_gene: TRBD1; j_gene: TRBJ1-2; CDR3aa: CASSWDRGSGYTF; CDR3nt: TGCGCCAGCAGCTGGGACAGGGGATCTGGCTACACCTTC
v_gene: TRBV5-1; abundance: -; d_gene: TRBD2; j_gene: TRBJ2-5; CDR3aa: CASSLAGAYQETQYF; CDR3nt: TGCGCCAGCAGCTTAGCGGGGGCCTACCAAGAGACCCAGTACTTC
v_gene: TRBV5-1; abundance: -; d_gene: -; j_gene: TRBJ1-6; CDR3aa: CASSFDFSNSPLHF; CDR3nt: TGCGCCAGCAGCTTCGACTTCTCCAACTCACCCCTCCACTTT
v_gene: TRBV6-6; abundance: -; d_gene: -; j_gene: TRBJ1-1; CDR3aa: CASSADLFRGNTEAFF; CDR3nt: TGTGCCAGCAGCGCCGATCTGTTCAGGGGCAACACTGAAGCTTTCTTT
v_gene: TRBV12-3/TRBV12-4; abundance: -; d_gene: -; j_gene: TRBJ1-5; CDR3aa: CASSFSSNQPQHF; CDR3nt: TGTGCCAGCAGTTTTTCGAGCAATCAGCCCCAGCATTTT
v_gene: TRBV11-2; abundance: -; d_gene: -; j_gene: TRBJ1-1; CDR3aa: CASSLEFRAGAFF; CDR3nt: TGTGCCAGCAGCTTAGAATTCAGGGCAGGGGCTTTCTTT
v_gene: TRBV12-3/TRBV12-4; abundance: -; d_gene: -; j_gene: TRBJ2-7; CDR3aa: CASSKDSSYEQYF; CDR3nt: TGTGCCAGCAGTAAAGACAGCTCCTACGAGCAGTACTTC
v_gene: TRBV5-1; abundance: -; d_gene: -; j_gene: TRBJ2-5; CDR3aa: CASSRDWQETQYF; CDR3nt: TGCGCCAGCAGCCGGGACTGGCAAGAGACCCAGTACTTC
v_gene: TRBV4-1; abundance: -; d_gene: -; j_gene: TRBJ1-2; CDR3aa: CASSQDSWLTPGDYGYTF; CDR3nt: TGCGCCAGCAGCCAAGATTCGTGGTTAACGCCCGGGGACTATGGCTACACCTTC
v_gene: TRBV7-9; abundance: -; d_gene: -; j_gene: TRBJ1-2; CDR3aa: CASSPGGEGYTF; CDR3nt: TGTGCCAGCAGCCCCGGGGGGGAAGGCTACACCTTC
v_gene: TRBV4-3; abundance: -; d_gene: TRBD1; j_gene: TRBJ1-1; CDR3aa: CASSQELSVDRGLPFNTEAFF; CDR3nt: TGCGCCAGCAGCCAAGAACTGTCGGTAGACAGGGGTCTACCCTTTAACACTGAAGCTTTCTTT
v_gene: TRBV6-2/TRBV6-3; abundance: once; d_gene: TRBD1; j_gene: TRBJ1-1; CDR3aa: CASSSAGTENTEAFF; CDR3nt: TGTGCCAGCAGTTCGGCCGGGACAGAGAACACTGAAGCTTTCTTT
v_gene: TRBV19; abundance: -; d_gene: -; j_gene: TRBJ1-6; CDR3aa: CASSIGDGENSPLHF; CDR3nt: TGTGCCAGTAGTATAGGAGACGGAGAAAATTCACCCCTCCACTTT
v_gene: TRBV5-6; abundance: -; d_gene: -; j_gene: TRBJ1-3; CDR3aa: CASSLATTVGNTIYF; CDR3nt: TGTGCCAGCAGCTTGGCCACGACAGTAGGAAACACCATATATTTT
v_gene: TRBV28; abundance: -; d_gene: -; j_gene: TRBJ1-5; CDR3aa: CASSGTSNQPQHF; CDR3nt: TGTGCCAGCAGTGGGACTTCCAATCAGCCCCAGCATTTT
v_gene: TRBV9; abundance: -; d_gene: -; j_gene: TRBJ1-1; CDR3aa: CASTPIRSGNTEAFF; CDR3nt: TGTGCCAGCACTCCCATAAGGTCAGGAAACACTGAAGCTTTCTTT
v_gene: TRBV7-2; abundance: -; d_gene: -; j_gene: TRBJ1-6; CDR3aa: CASSSQGVNSPLHF; CDR3nt: TGTGCCAGCAGCTCACAGGGCGTTAATTCACCCCTCCACTTT
v_gene: TRBV27; abundance: once; d_gene: -; j_gene: TRBJ2-6; CDR3aa: CASSLYLRGAGANVLTF; CDR3nt: TGTGCCAGCAGTCTATATCTCAGGGGAGCTGGGGCCAACGTCCTGACTTTC
v_gene: TRBV19; abundance: -; d_gene: -; j_gene: TRBJ1-3; CDR3aa: CASSSGGSGNTIYF; CDR3nt: TGTGCCAGTAGTTCCGGGGGCTCTGGAAACACCATATATTTT